The clone carrying this TCR beta chain was recorded many times. Those with hyperthyroidism were 18 to 65 years old, newly diagnosed, and ill for under 2 months. The CDR3 has 17 residues. The germline V gene encodes CDR1 SGHAT and CDR2 FQNNGV. Trimming removed 0 bases at V and 1 base at J, with 14 bases between. The data originate from a study of T cells in Graves' hyperthyroidism and ophthalmopathy. Researchers took RNA transcripts and amplified the TCR beta CDR3 regions from them. The HTBI primer set served for first-round RT-PCR of the TCR CDR3. TCRdb processed the multiplex PCR reads anew with MiXCR; each CDR3 protein has one entry. Of about 560,000 distinct CDR3 sequences listed, 15% to 20% are singletons.

The source of this sequence is a woman under 30 with Graves' hyperthyroidism. Source material: blood. The chain is built from TRBV11-2 and TRBJ2-3; perhaps TRBD2 as D (6 bases). The CDR3 sequence is CASSLDRPGVGTDTQYF. The CDR3 DNA reads as TGTGCCAGCAGCTTAGATCGACCGGGGGTGGGCACAGATACGCAGTATTTT.